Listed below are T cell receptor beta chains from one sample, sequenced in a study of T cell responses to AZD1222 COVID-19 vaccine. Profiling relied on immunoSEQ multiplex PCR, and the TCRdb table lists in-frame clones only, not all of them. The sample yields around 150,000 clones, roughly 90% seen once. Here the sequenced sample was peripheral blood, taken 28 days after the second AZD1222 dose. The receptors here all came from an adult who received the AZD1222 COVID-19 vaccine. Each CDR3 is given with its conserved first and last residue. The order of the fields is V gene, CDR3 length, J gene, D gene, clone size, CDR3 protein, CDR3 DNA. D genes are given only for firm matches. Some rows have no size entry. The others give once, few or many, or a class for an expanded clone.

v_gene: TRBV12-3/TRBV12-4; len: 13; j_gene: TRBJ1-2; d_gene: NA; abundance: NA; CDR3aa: CASSPGLSGGYTF; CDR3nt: TGTGCCAGCAGTCCCGGACTCTCCGGGGGCTACACCTTC
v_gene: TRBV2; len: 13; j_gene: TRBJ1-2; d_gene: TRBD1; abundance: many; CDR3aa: CASSTDRGDGYTF; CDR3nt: TGTGCCAGCAGCACGGACAGGGGGGATGGCTACACCTTC
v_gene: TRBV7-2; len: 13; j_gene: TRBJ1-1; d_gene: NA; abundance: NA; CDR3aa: CASNPTGNTEAFF; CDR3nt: TGTGCCAGCAATCCAACGGGGAACACTGAAGCTTTCTTT
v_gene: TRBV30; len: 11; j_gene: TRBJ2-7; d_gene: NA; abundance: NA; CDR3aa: CAWNTGYEQYF; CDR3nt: TGTGCCTGGAATACGGGTTACGAGCAGTACTTC
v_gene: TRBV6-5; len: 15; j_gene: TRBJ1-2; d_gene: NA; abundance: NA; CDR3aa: CASSPGGAGSYGYTF; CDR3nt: TGTGCCAGCAGTCCGGGGGGGGCGGGGTCCTATGGCTACACCTTC
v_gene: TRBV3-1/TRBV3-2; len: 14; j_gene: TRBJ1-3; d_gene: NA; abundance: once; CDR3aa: CASSQRTIGNTIYF; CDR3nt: TGTGCCAGCAGCCAAAGAACAATCGGAAACACCATATATTTT
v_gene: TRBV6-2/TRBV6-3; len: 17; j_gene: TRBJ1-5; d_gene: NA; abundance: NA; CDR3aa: CASSPWRFDRRNQPQHF; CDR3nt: TGTGCCAGCAGTCCCTGGCGGTTCGACAGACGAAATCAGCCCCAGCATTTT
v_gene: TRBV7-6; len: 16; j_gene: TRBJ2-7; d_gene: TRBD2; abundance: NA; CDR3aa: CASSPRTSGGSYEQYF; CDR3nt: TGTGCCAGCAGCCCTAGGACTAGCGGGGGGTCCTACGAGCAGTACTTC
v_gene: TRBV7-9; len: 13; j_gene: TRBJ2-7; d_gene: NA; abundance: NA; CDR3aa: CASSFKDTHEQYF; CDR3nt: TGTGCCAGCAGCTTTAAGGACACTCACGAGCAGTACTTC
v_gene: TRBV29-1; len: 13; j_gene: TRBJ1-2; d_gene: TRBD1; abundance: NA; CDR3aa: CSGGTGLNYGYTF; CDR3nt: TGCAGCGGAGGGACAGGGCTCAACTATGGCTACACCTTC
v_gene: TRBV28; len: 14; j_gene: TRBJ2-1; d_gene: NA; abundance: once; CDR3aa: CASSLSYGPNEQFF; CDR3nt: TGTGCCAGCAGCCTATCATACGGACCTAATGAGCAGTTCTTC
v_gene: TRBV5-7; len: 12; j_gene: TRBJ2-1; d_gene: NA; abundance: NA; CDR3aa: CASSRVNNEQFF; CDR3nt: TGTGCCAGCAGCCGGGTCAACAATGAGCAGTTCTTC
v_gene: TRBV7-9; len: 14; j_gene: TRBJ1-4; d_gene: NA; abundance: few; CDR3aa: CASSLMGPNEKLFF; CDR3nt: TGTGCCAGCAGCTTAATGGGGCCTAATGAAAAACTGTTTTTT
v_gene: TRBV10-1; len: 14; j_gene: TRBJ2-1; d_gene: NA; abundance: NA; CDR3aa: CASSEELGTNEQFF; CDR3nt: TGCGCCAGCAGTGAGGAGCTGGGGACCAATGAGCAGTTCTTC
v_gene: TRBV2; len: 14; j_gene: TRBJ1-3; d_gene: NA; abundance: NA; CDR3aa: CASIPVDSGNTIYF; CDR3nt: TGTGCCAGCATTCCCGTAGACTCTGGAAACACCATATATTTT
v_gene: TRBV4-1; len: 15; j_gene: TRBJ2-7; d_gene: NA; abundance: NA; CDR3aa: CASSQEPGSPYEQYF; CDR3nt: TGCGCCAGCAGCCAAGAACCCGGGAGCCCCTACGAGCAGTACTTC
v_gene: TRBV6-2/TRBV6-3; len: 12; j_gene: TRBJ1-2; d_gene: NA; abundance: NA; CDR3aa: CASSYSTGGYTF; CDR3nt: TGTGCCAGCAGTTACTCCACCGGAGGCTACACCTTC
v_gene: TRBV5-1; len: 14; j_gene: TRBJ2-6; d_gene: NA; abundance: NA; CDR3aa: CASRVLSGANVLTF; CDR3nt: TGCGCCAGCAGGGTATTATCTGGGGCCAACGTCCTGACTTTC
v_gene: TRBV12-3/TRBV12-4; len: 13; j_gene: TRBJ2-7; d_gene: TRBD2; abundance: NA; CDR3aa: CASNEGGNHEQYF; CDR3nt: TGTGCCAGCAACGAGGGAGGGAACCACGAGCAGTACTTC
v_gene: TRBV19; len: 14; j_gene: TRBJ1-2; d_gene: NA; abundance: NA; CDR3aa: CASSSPGDDYGYTF; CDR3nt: TGTGCCAGTAGTTCCCCGGGGGACGACTATGGCTACACCTTC
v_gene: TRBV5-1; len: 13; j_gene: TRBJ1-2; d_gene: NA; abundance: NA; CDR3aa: CASRSDLPGDYTF; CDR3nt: TGCGCCAGCAGATCAGATCTTCCAGGAGACTACACCTTC
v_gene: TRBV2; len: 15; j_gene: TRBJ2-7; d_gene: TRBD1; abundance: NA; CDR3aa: CASRRPGTGNYEQYF; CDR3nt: TGTGCCAGCAGGCGTCCCGGGACAGGGAACTACGAGCAGTACTTC
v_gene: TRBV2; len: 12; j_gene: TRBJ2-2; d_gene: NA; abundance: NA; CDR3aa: CASSLRTGELFF; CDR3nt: TGTGCCAGCTCTTTGCGCACCGGGGAGCTGTTTTTT
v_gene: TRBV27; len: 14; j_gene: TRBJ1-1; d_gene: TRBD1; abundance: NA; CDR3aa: CASSLRRTGKEAFF; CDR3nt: TGTGCCAGCAGTTTACGACGGACAGGGAAGGAAGCTTTCTTT
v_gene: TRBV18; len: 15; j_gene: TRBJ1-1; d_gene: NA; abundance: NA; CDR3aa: CASSPLRVEGTEAFF; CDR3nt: TGTGCCAGCTCACCACTAAGGGTGGAGGGCACTGAAGCTTTCTTT
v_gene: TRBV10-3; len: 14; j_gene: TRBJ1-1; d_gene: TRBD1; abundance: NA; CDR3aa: CAISWDSSNTEAFF; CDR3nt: TGTGCCATCAGTTGGGACAGTTCGAACACTGAAGCTTTCTTT
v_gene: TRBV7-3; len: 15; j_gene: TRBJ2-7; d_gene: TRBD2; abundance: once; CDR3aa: CASGPRGGSSYEQYF; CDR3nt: TGTGCCAGCGGCCCGCGCGGGGGAAGCTCCTACGAGCAGTACTTC
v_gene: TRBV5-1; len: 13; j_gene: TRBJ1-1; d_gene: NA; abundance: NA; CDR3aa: CASSPRLNTEAFF; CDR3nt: TGCGCCAGCAGCCCCAGGTTGAACACTGAAGCTTTCTTT
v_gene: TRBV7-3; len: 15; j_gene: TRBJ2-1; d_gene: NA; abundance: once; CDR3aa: CASSPDSSFYNEQFF; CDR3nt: TGTGCCAGCAGCCCAGACAGCTCCTTCTACAATGAGCAGTTCTTC
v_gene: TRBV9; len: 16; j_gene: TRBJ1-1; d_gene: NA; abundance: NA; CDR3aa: CASSVEGVSMNTEAFF; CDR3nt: TGTGCCAGCAGCGTAGAGGGGGTCTCGATGAACACTGAAGCTTTCTTT
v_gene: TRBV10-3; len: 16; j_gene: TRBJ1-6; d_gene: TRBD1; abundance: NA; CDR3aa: CAISEEGTGNNSPLHF; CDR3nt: TGTGCCATCAGTGAAGAGGGGACAGGCAATAATTCACCCCTCCACTTT
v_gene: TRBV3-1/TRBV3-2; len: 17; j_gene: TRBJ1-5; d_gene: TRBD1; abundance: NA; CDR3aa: CASSQVGGGNGNQPQHF; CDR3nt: TGTGCCAGCAGCCAAGTCGGAGGGGGCAATGGCAATCAGCCCCAGCATTTT
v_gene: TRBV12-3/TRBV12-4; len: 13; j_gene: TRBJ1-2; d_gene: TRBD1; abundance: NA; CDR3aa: CASSADRRWGYTF; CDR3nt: TGTGCCAGCAGTGCGGACAGGAGGTGGGGCTACACCTTC
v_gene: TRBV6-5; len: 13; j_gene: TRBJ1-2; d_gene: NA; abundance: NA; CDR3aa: CASNDWRDYGYTF; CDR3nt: TGTGCCAGTAATGACTGGCGAGACTATGGCTACACCTTC
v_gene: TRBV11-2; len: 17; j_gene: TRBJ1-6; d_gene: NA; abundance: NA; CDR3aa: CASSLDSQWGVNSPLHF; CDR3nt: TGTGCCAGCAGCTTAGATAGCCAATGGGGGGTTAATTCACCCCTCCACTTT
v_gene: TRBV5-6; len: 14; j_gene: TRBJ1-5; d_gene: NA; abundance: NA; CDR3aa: CASSLLTGGQPQHF; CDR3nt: TGTGCCAGCAGCTTATTGACGGGGGGTCAGCCCCAGCATTTT
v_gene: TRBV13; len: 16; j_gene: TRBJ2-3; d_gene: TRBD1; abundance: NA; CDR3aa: CASSFRQGRGTDTQYF; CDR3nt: TGTGCCAGCAGCTTTCGACAGGGACGGGGAACAGATACGCAGTATTTT